This is a list of T cell receptor beta chains from one sample in a study of blood T cell repertoires in COVID-19. Some clones are missing from TCRdb's copy, which holds only in-frame ones; the method was immunoSEQ multiplex PCR. The table records 250,000 to 300,000 clones, 89% of them present only once. Sequences were obtained from PBMCs or T cells enriched from blood (not recorded which). The receptors derive from a woman in her thirties or forties who had recovered from COVID-19. Both conserved end residues are part of each CDR3. The D gene is left open where the match is weak. Size is omitted from some rows. Given values are once, few, many or a class for expanded clones.

TRBV19	NA	TRBD2	TRBJ2-7	14	TGTGCCAGTACCCCCGGGACTAGCGGCTACGAGCAGTACTTC	CASTPGTSGYEQYF
TRBV5-1	NA	TRBD2	TRBJ2-3	20	TGCGCCAGCAGCTTGGAGTGGTCGAAGCGGGGCGCTCCTAGCACAGATACGCAGTATTTT	CASSLEWSKRGAPSTDTQYF
TRBV7-3	NA	TRBD2	TRBJ2-2	16	TGTGCCAGCAGCCCTTGGACTAGCGGGGGGCACGGGGAGCTGTTTTTT	CASSPWTSGGHGELFF
TRBV7-9	once	NA	TRBJ2-2	15	TGTGCCAGCAGCTTCCTCAGGGCGAACACCGGGGAGCTGTTTTTT	CASSFLRANTGELFF
TRBV19	NA	TRBD1	TRBJ1-2	18	TGTGCCAGTAAACGTCCGGGACAGGGGGATGTGGAATACTATGGCTACACCTTC	CASKRPGQGDVEYYGYTF
TRBV7-8	NA	TRBD1	TRBJ1-5	15	TGTGCCAGCAGCTTAGGCGGGACAGGGAATCAGCCCCAGCATTTT	CASSLGGTGNQPQHF
TRBV28	NA	NA	TRBJ1-5	13	TGTGCCAGCAGCAGGGCTCGCAATCAGCCCCAGCATTTT	CASSRARNQPQHF
TRBV18	NA	NA	TRBJ1-4	15	TGTGCCAGCTCACCACCGGGCAGGGCGAATGAAAAACTGTTTTTT	CASSPPGRANEKLFF
TRBV9	NA	TRBD1	TRBJ1-3	16	TGTGCCAGCAGCGCCGGACAGGGCCCAAACGGAAACACCATATATTTT	CASSAGQGPNGNTIYF
TRBV18	NA	NA	TRBJ1-4	16	TGTGCCAGCTCACCACTCACAGGGCCTACAAATGAAAAACTGTTTTTT	CASSPLTGPTNEKLFF
TRBV27	few	NA	TRBJ1-5	14	TGTGCCAGCAGTTTGCGTCCAGGGGCGAGGGACCAGCATTTT	CASSLRPGARDQHF
TRBV7-9	NA	NA	TRBJ2-5	14	TGTGCCAGCAGCTTCGGTTCAGGGCGAGAGACCCAGTACTTC	CASSFGSGRETQYF
TRBV30	NA	NA	TRBJ2-3	14	NA	CAWRVAGGAQSPYF
TRBV7-8	NA	NA	TRBJ2-1	16	TGTGCCAGCAGCTTAGCGGGGACACCAAAATCGAATGAGCAGTTCTTC	CASSLAGTPKSNEQFF
TRBV5-5	NA	TRBD2	TRBJ2-5	14	TGTGCCAGCAGCTTGGTTCTAGCGGGAGGGACCCAGTACTTC	CASSLVLAGGTQYF
TRBV7-2	NA	TRBD1	TRBJ2-1	14	TGTGCCAGCAGCCTGCGGACAGGGTACAATGAGCAGTTCTTC	CASSLRTGYNEQFF
TRBV7-9	NA	TRBD1	TRBJ1-1	17	TGTGCCAGCAGCTTAGTAGGGGGACAGGGGGCAATCACTGAAGCTTTCTTT	CASSLVGGQGAITEAFF
TRBV6-5	few	NA	TRBJ2-5	14	TGTGCCAGCATTGCTCCGACAGGGAGGCAGACCCAGTACTTC	CASIAPTGRQTQYF
TRBV5-1	NA	NA	TRBJ1-1	12	TGCGCCAGCAGCCCTCGGGGCGGGGTGGCTTTCTTT	CASSPRGGVAFF
TRBV4-1	NA	NA	TRBJ2-7	16	TGCGCCAGCAGCCCAGTAAGGGGTTCGTATTGGTACGAGCAGTACTTC	CASSPVRGSYWYEQYF
TRBV3-1/TRBV3-2	NA	TRBD1	TRBJ2-2	14	TGTGCCAGCAGCGGACGGACAGGTTCCGGGGAGCTGTTTTTT	CASSGRTGSGELFF
TRBV19	once	NA	TRBJ2-1	13	TGTGCCAGTAGTTATCAGGGGAGCAATGAGCAGTTCTTC	CASSYQGSNEQFF
TRBV5-5	NA	TRBD2	TRBJ2-2	16	TGTGCCAGCAGCTCGGGAGGGGCTACGAACACCGGGGAGCTGTTTTTT	CASSSGGATNTGELFF
TRBV27	NA	NA	TRBJ2-5	14	TGTGCCAGCAGGGCAGGGGTTAGGGTTGGGACCCAGTACTTC	CASRAGVRVGTQYF
TRBV24-1	NA	TRBD2	TRBJ2-1	15	TGTGCCACCAGTGATTCTAGGACTAGCGGCAATGAGCAGTTCTTC	CATSDSRTSGNEQFF
TRBV24-1	NA	NA	TRBJ2-1	13	TGTGCCACCAGTGCAGGGCTGTACAATGAGCAGTTCTTC	CATSAGLYNEQFF
TRBV27	NA	TRBD2	TRBJ2-2	16	TGTGCCAGCAGCCCGGGACTAGCGGAAAACACCGGGGAGCTGTTTTTT	CASSPGLAENTGELFF
TRBV19	NA	NA	TRBJ1-2	14	TGTGCCAGTAGTATAACAGGTCTGGCATATGGCTACACCTTC	CASSITGLAYGYTF
TRBV5-1	NA	NA	TRBJ1-2	14	TGCGCCAGCAGCTGGACAGCCACTAACTATGGCTACACCTTC	CASSWTATNYGYTF
TRBV3-1/TRBV3-2	NA	NA	TRBJ1-6	13	TGTGCCAGCAGCCAAACCAGAGGCTCACCCCTCCACTTT	CASSQTRGSPLHF
TRBV28	once	NA	TRBJ2-6	16	TGTGCCAGCAGTTCTTTACAGGGCTCTGGGGCCAACGTCCTGACTTTC	CASSSLQGSGANVLTF
TRBV4-2	NA	NA	TRBJ1-3	16	TGTGCCAGCAGCCCTCCCAGTGGGGCGACGGTAAACACCATATATTTT	CASSPPSGATVNTIYF
TRBV5-1	NA	NA	TRBJ1-2	16	TGCGCCAGCACCCCCTTGGGGGGGGGCGCGTACTATGGCTACACCTTC	CASTPLGGGAYYGYTF
TRBV9	few	TRBD2	TRBJ2-1	19	TGTGCCAGCAGCACACCCGGGCAGGGTTGGACTAGCGGGGTCAATGAGCAGTTCTTC	CASSTPGQGWTSGVNEQFF
TRBV27	NA	NA	TRBJ1-6	15	TGTGCCAGCAGTTTATTATGGCAGGGAAATTCACCCCTCCACTTT	CASSLLWQGNSPLHF
TRBV11-3	NA	NA	TRBJ2-5	14	TGTGCCAGCAGCTTAAACGGAGAATCAGAGACCCAGTACTTC	CASSLNGESETQYF
TRBV19	NA	TRBD1	TRBJ1-1	16	TGTGCCAGTAGTATAGGGGACAGGCTGATGAACACTGAAGCTTTCTTT	CASSIGDRLMNTEAFF
TRBV4-2	NA	TRBD1	TRBJ1-2	16	TGTGCCAGCAGCCAAGTGGGGACAGTAGCTAACTATGGCTACACCTTC	CASSQVGTVANYGYTF
TRBV6-1	NA	NA	TRBJ1-2	14	TGTGCCAGCAGTGAGATACAGGGCTCCTATGGCTACACCTTC	CASSEIQGSYGYTF
TRBV11-3	NA	TRBD1	TRBJ1-1	15	TGTGCCAGCAGTCCGACAGGGGGTGGCCGAGGGGAAGCTTTCTTT	CASSPTGGGRGEAFF
TRBV19	NA	TRBD1	TRBJ1-5	16	TGTGCCAGCTCGCCCCGACAGGGGCCTTCCAATCAGCCCCAGCATTTT	CASSPRQGPSNQPQHF
TRBV30	NA	NA	TRBJ1-2	14	TGTGCCTGGCGAACAACCAGGGTTTACTATGGCTACACCTTC	CAWRTTRVYYGYTF
TRBV29-1	NA	TRBD2	TRBJ2-1	15	TGCAGCGTGCCCTTTAAGCGGGGGTCCTACAATGAGCAGTTCTTC	CSVPFKRGSYNEQFF
TRBV4-1	many	TRBD2	TRBJ2-1	18	TGCGCCAGCAGCCGGGGCAGAACACGGGGGGGCCTTGATAGTGAGCAGTTCTTC	CASSRGRTRGGLDSEQFF
TRBV5-1	once	NA	TRBJ2-7	15	TGCGCCAGCAGCCCCGGGGACTTCTCATCCTACGAGCAGTACTTC	CASSPGDFSSYEQYF
TRBV5-6	few	NA	TRBJ2-3	13	TGTGCCAGCAGCTTCGGGGTAGGAGATACGCAGTATTTT	CASSFGVGDTQYF
TRBV9	NA	NA	TRBJ1-1	16	TGTGCCAGCAGCGTAGGTCCTAGCAGGGGGAACACTGAAGCTTTCTTT	CASSVGPSRGNTEAFF
TRBV7-3	NA	TRBD1	TRBJ1-2	17	TGTGCCAGCAGCCCCGTTGCGGGACAGGGAGGGATAGCTGGCTACACCTTC	CASSPVAGQGGIAGYTF
TRBV4-1	NA	TRBD1	TRBJ1-4	13	TGCGCCAGCAGCCAAACAGGGGGGGAAAAACTGTTTTTT	CASSQTGGEKLFF
TRBV11-2	NA	TRBD2	TRBJ2-1	13	TGTGCCAGCAACGGACTAGCGGTTAATGAGCAGTTCTTC	CASNGLAVNEQFF
TRBV6-1	NA	NA	TRBJ2-5	13	TGTGCCAGCAGTGAAGGGCCAGGGGTGGTCCAGTACTTC	CASSEGPGVVQYF
TRBV4-3	NA	NA	TRBJ2-1	16	TGCGCCAGCAGCCAGGGGGCGGGTTCCTCCTACAATGAGCAGTTCTTC	CASSQGAGSSYNEQFF
TRBV30	NA	NA	TRBJ1-1	13	TGTGCCTGGACGCGGGGTACGGGTACTGAAGCTTTCTTT	CAWTRGTGTEAFF
TRBV9	NA	TRBD2	TRBJ2-5	17	TGTGCCAGCAGCGCGGGCCCGGGACTAGAAATTCCAGAGACCCAGTACTTC	CASSAGPGLEIPETQYF
TRBV2	once	NA	TRBJ2-5	12	TGTGCCAGCAGTGAAGCGGCGGGTGTGCAGTACTTC	CASSEAAGVQYF
TRBV9	NA	NA	TRBJ2-2	15	TGTGCCAGCAGCGTAGGCGGAGCGAACACCGGGGAGCTGTTTTTT	CASSVGGANTGELFF
TRBV3-1/TRBV3-2	NA	NA	TRBJ1-1	13	TGTGCCAGCAGCCAGCGGACAGCCGCTGAAGCTTTCTTT	CASSQRTAAEAFF